This T cell receptor beta chain was recovered during a study of T cell responses to AZD1222 COVID-19 vaccine. Germline V gene lookup returns CDR1 LNHDA and CDR2 SQIVND (reference sequence). With 8 bases removed from V and 4 bases from J, the gap between germline ends came to 24 bases. This CDR3 region has 16 residues. Here immunoSEQ multiplex PCR was the method, and the copy in TCRdb shows in-frame clones only, minus some. The sample yields over 120,000 clones, around 90% seen once. The sequence was obtained from an adult who received the MenACWY meningococcal vaccine as a control. The sample here was peripheral blood, taken 28 days after the second dose of the MenACWY control vaccine. The chain links TRBV19 to TRBJ2-7; TRBD1 or TRBD2 may be the D gene (5 bases each). This chain's CDR3 is CASHPRGSLGWYEQYF. The DNA for the CDR3 is TGTGCCAGTCACCCACGGGGCAGCCTAGGGTGGTACGAGCAGTACTTC.